The 30 T cell receptor beta chains reported below all come from one sample, sequenced in a study of T cells after posttransplantation cyclophosphamide. Generated by immunoSEQ multiplex PCR, the TCRdb table keeps only in-frame clones and is missing some. The sample includes some 33,000 clones, over 75% of them seen just once. The naive gate required viable CD3+CD4+ or CD3+CD8+ cells with CCR7+CD45RA+CD45RO-CD95-CD27+CD28+ phenotype. The sample was naive CD4+ T cells sorted from blood. These receptors were taken from a man aged 25 to 45 in good health and a related stem cell transplant donor.

This clone was seen only a few times. The gene calls are TRBV19 and TRBJ1-3, with 7 bases that match TRBD1. CDR3 length equals 16 residues. In germline, CDR1 is LNHDA, CDR2 SQIVND (reference sequence). Trimming at V came to 2 bases and at J to 0 bases, leaving 4 bases not matched to a gene. The CDR3 bases are TGTGCCAGTAGTATACGCCAGGGGGGCTCTGGAAACACCATATATTTT. Its protein product is CASSIRQGGSGNTIYF.

This chain uses TRBV6-5 with TRBJ1-2, with 9 nucleotides matching TRBD1. Germline CDR1 and CDR2: MNHEY and SVGAGI. Trimming at V came to 6 bases and at J to 6 bases, leaving 5 bases not matched to a gene. This CDR3 is 13 amino acids long. The CDR3 protein is CASSQGTGHGYTF. CDR3 nucleotide sequence: TGTGCCAGCAGCCAAGGGACAGGGCATGGCTACACCTTC.

The chain links TRBV7-3 to TRBJ2-2; 7 bases are a match to TRBD2. V shed 5 bases, J shed 4 bases, and the junction held 4 bases outside the gene matches. CDR1 and CDR2 (germline): SGHTA, FQGTGA. CDR3 length: 14 residues. The CDR3 sequence is CASSPRGGTGELFF. CDR3 nucleotide sequence: TGTGCCAGCAGCCCGCGCGGGGGCACCGGGGAGCTGTTTTTT.

The chain is built from TRBV29-1 and TRBJ1-1; 11 nucleotides align to TRBD1. Germline V CDR1 and CDR2: SQVTM, ANQGSEA. The CDR3 sequence is 14 residues long. V was clipped by 4 bases and J by 6 bases; unmatched bases: 7. The CDR3 protein is CSVVGQGVLSEAFF. Here the CDR3 DNA reads TGCAGCGTTGTGGGACAGGGGGTCTTATCTGAAGCTTTCTTT.

This clone was picked up a small number of times. The chain links TRBV7-9 to TRBJ2-1, with 7 positions matching TRBD1. The CDR3 consists of 15 residues. Germline V gene sequence: CDR1 SEHNR, CDR2 FQNEAQ (reference sequence). The junction had 4 bases not matched to a gene; V was cut back by 5 bases and J by 0 bases. This CDR3 is CASSAQGSSYNEQFF. The DNA for the CDR3 is TGTGCCAGCAGCGCACAGGGGAGCTCCTACAATGAGCAGTTCTTC.

This clone was seen a single time. The chain joins TRBV6-5 to TRBJ1-1, with D unclear. Germline lookup yields CDR1 MNHEY and CDR2 SVGAGI. The CDR3 length is 12 residues. V lost 6 bases and J lost 11, with 16 bases in between. CDR3 sequence (DNA): TGTGCCAGCAGCCGCCCCGAAGGGAGGGCTTTCTTT. It yields the protein CASSRPEGRAFF.

This chain links TRBV6-5 with TRBJ1-3, with 7 nucleotides matching TRBD1. The junction had 8 bases not matched to a gene; V was cut back by 4 bases and J by 11 bases. The CDR3 length is 13 residues. Germline V gene sequence: CDR1 MNHEY, CDR2 SVGAGI. Here the CDR3 reads CASSSLHRGAIYF. The CDR3 coding sequence is TGTGCCAGCAGTTCTTTACACAGGGGTGCCATATATTTT.

Comments on this clone: A junction end diverges from the germline sequence, so it may reflect a read error. J is TRBJ2-7 and V is TRBV5-1; weak D call: TRBD2 (6 bases). CDR3 length: 15 residues. CDR1 and CDR2 (germline): SGHRS, YFSETQ. The CDR3 sequence: CASSLAGVSSYEQCF. As DNA, the CDR3 is TGCGCCAGCAGCTTGGCGGGGGTCAGCTCCTACGAGCAGTGCTTC.

V usage is TRBV14 and J usage is TRBJ2-6; D ambiguous. The CDR3 consists of 15 residues. With 4 bases removed from V and 0 bases from J, the gap between germline ends came to 7 bases. Looked up from germline, CDR1 is SGHDN and CDR2 is FVKESK. CDR3 coding DNA: TGTGCCAGCAGCCCCCTCTCCTCTGGGGCCAACGTCCTGACTTTC. Protein: CASSPLSSGANVLTF.

The chain uses TRBV7-9 and TRBJ2-1; TRBD2 matches at 14 bases. The V gene end was trimmed by 0 bases and the J gene end by 3 bases; junction bases not matched to a gene: 7. Germline values: CDR1 SEHNR, CDR2 FQNEAQ (reference sequence). The CDR3 runs to 19 residues. CDR3 DNA sequence: TGTGCCAGCAGCTTAGCGAGACTAGCGGGGGGGAAGGTCTACAATGAGCAGTTCTTC. This codes for CASSLARLAGGKVYNEQFF.

This clone was seen more than once but under ten times. Here the CDR3 DNA reads TGTGCCAGCAGCTTACAGGGGGACACTGAAGCTTTCTTT. This translates into CASSLQGDTEAFF. V gene TRBV7-9 combines with J gene TRBJ1-1; 7 nucleotides line up with TRBD1. Looked up from germline, CDR1 is SEHNR and CDR2 is FQNEAQ (reference sequence). V shed 2 bases and J 3 bases; nucleotides not matched to a gene: 0. The CDR3 has 13 residues.

V usage is TRBV2 and J usage is TRBJ2-3, with D unclear. Trimming removed 6 bases from V and 7 bases from J, with 14 bases in between. The CDR3 contains 13 residues. Germline CDR1 SNHLY, CDR2 FYNNEI. DNA of the CDR3: TGTGCCAGCAGGACCCTCCTAGATTATACGCAGTATTTT. Its translation: CASRTLLDYTQYF.

This sequence joins TRBV7-2 and TRBJ2-7; D is perhaps TRBD1 (5 bases). With 2 bases removed from V and 5 bases from J, the gap between germline ends came to 7 bases. Germline V gene data show CDR1 as SGHTA and CDR2 as FQGNSA. This CDR3 contains 12 residues. CDR3 sequence reads: CASSLTRDEQYF. Written as DNA, the CDR3 is TGTGCCAGCAGCTTAACCAGGGACGAGCAGTACTTC.

The chain uses TRBV7-9 and TRBJ1-1; D call uncertain. Germline V lookup: CDR1 SEHNR, CDR2 FQNEAQ (reference sequence). The CDR3 has 12 residues. V was trimmed by 6 bases and J by 1 base, leaving 6 bases between them. CDR3 sequence: CASRRKNTEAFF. DNA of the CDR3: TGTGCCAGCAGGCGGAAGAACACTGAAGCTTTCTTT.

The sample holds one count of this clone. The gene calls are TRBV18 and TRBJ2-1; D may be TRBD1 (6 bases). The CDR3 is made up of 15 amino acids. Germline lookup yields CDR1 KGHSH and CDR2 LQKENI. V dropped 3 bases and J dropped 5 bases, with 14 bases sitting between them. CDR3 bases: TGTGCCAGCTCACCCGACAGGCTTACCAACAATGAGCAGTTCTTC. It specifies CASSPDRLTNNEQFF.

This CDR3 reads CASSRTEYEQYF. CDR3 in DNA: TGTGCCAGCAGCCGGACAGAGTACGAGCAGTACTTC. This rearrangement joins TRBV7-9 to TRBJ2-7; a weak D match, TRBD1 (6 bases). CDR1 is SEHNR and CDR2 is FQNEAQ in the germline V gene (reference sequence). The CDR3 runs 12 residues. The ends were cut back, 5 bases at V and 4 bases at J, with 9 bases in the middle.

This rearrangement joins TRBV7-9 to TRBJ1-3; D remains unclear. The germline V and J ends were trimmed by 0 bases and 4 bases, with 7 bases remaining between them. The CDR3 is made up of 14 amino acids. Germline CDR1 reads SEHNR; CDR2 reads FQNEAQ (reference sequence). CDR3 loop: CASSLAYRGNTIYF. CDR3 sequence (DNA): TGTGCCAGCAGCTTAGCGTACAGAGGAAACACCATATATTTT.

V and J are TRBV19 and TRBJ1-1, with TRBD1 matching over 7 bases. The CDR3 totals 14 residues. Germline lookup yields CDR1 LNHDA and CDR2 SQIVND (reference sequence). The ends lost 5 bases at V and 1 base at J; junction bases unmatched: 4. CDR3 region: CASSEDRRNTEAFF. Here the CDR3 DNA reads TGTGCCAGTAGTGAGGACAGGAGGAACACTGAAGCTTTCTTT.

The count of this clone is one. This sequence joins TRBV9 and TRBJ1-2; D is ambiguous. The V and J ends lost 0 bases and 4 bases respectively, with 7 bases between them. The CDR3 length is 13 residues. Per the germline V gene, CDR1 is SGDLS and CDR2 is YYNGEE. The CDR3 loop reads CASSVDQSYGYTF. As DNA, the CDR3 is TGTGCCAGCAGCGTAGACCAGTCCTATGGCTACACCTTC.

V is TRBV7-3 and J is TRBJ1-6, with D perhaps TRBD1 (6 bases). CDR3 length equals 15 residues. Germline V gives CDR1 SGHTA, CDR2 FQGTGA. V was pared by 4 bases and J by 7 bases, with 14 bases between. CDR3 DNA: TGTGCCAGCAGCTCCGGACAGACTGCGAATTCACCCCTCCACTTT. Amino acid sequence: CASSSGQTANSPLHF. Full variable domain (remainder filled in from reference TRBV7-3 and TRBJ1-6): GAGVSQTPSNKVTEKGKYVELRCDPISGHTALYWYRQSLGQGPEFLIYFQGTGAADDSGLPNDRFFAVRPEGSVSTLKIQRTERGDSAVYLCASSSGQTANSPLHFGNGTRLTVT.

This clone came up a few times. The CDR3 DNA follows: TGTGCCAGCAGCTTAAGGGCGCAGGGCCGGGAAAAACTGTTTTTT. Its protein product is CASSLRAQGREKLFF. The rearrangement links TRBV7-3 to TRBJ1-4, with D possibly TRBD1 on 5 matching bases. The CDR3 contains 15 residues. V dropped 1 base and J dropped 8 bases, with 14 bases sitting between them. Germline CDR1 SGHTA, CDR2 FQGTGA.

The chain carries TRBV28 and TRBJ1-2, with a possible D match to TRBD1 (5 bases). Trimming took off 4 bases at V and 5 bases at J, with 8 bases between the two ends. Germline V gene lookup returns CDR1 MDHEN and CDR2 SYDVKM. The CDR3 has 12 amino acids. CDR3 region: CASSSTAYGYTF. Written as DNA, the CDR3 is TGTGCCAGCAGTTCGACAGCGTATGGCTACACCTTC.

The CDR3 DNA reads as TGCGCCAGCAGCCAAGATGCGGGGGCTTACTACAATGAGCAGTTCTTC. This translates into CASSQDAGAYYNEQFF. The chain has TRBV4-1 and TRBJ2-1, with a possible D match to TRBD2 (7 bases). This CDR3 is built from 16 residues. V was clipped by 0 bases and J by 3 bases, with 12 bases between them. Germline V gives CDR1 MGHRA, CDR2 YSYEKL.

The chain has TRBV2 and TRBJ2-2; D is perhaps TRBD2 (6 bases). The CDR3 has 15 residues. The V gene lost 6 bases and the J gene lost 6 bases, with 17 bases spanning the gap. Germline CDR1 reads SNHLY; CDR2 reads FYNNEI. The CDR3 spells CASSRSGRRSGELFF. Written as DNA, the CDR3 is TGTGCCAGCAGCCGAAGCGGGCGCAGGTCCGGGGAGCTGTTTTTT.

The chain is built from TRBV7-3 and TRBJ2-3; TRBD2 agrees at 11 bases. Germline CDR1 is SGHTA and CDR2 is FQGTGA. Germline trimming cut 5 bases from V and 8 bases from J; bases unmatched to any gene: 9. The CDR3 consists of 15 residues. The CDR3 bases are TGTGCCAGCAGCGCCGGACTAGCGGGCCGGGGTACGCAGTATTTT. Encoded protein: CASSAGLAGRGTQYF.

V gene TRBV7-9 combines with J gene TRBJ2-3; D gene unclear. V was cut by 3 bases and J by 0 bases, with 4 bases left in between. In germline, CDR1 is SEHNR, CDR2 FQNEAQ (reference sequence). The CDR3 consists of 13 residues. CDR3: CASSFPSTDTQYF. The CDR3 DNA reads as TGTGCCAGCAGCTTCCCTAGCACAGATACGCAGTATTTT.

This clone has a single count. This chain links TRBV18 with TRBJ1-6; maybe TRBD1 (6 bases). The CDR3 is 14 residues long. In germline, CDR1 is KGHSH, CDR2 LQKENI. The V end lost 2 bases, the J end lost 6 bases, and 8 bases lay between the germline ends. CDR3 sequence reads: CASSPRQVNSPLHF. CDR3 nucleotide sequence: TGTGCCAGCTCACCAAGACAGGTTAATTCACCCCTCCACTTT.

The rearrangement joins TRBV6-5 to TRBJ1-2; D is undetermined. Germline V CDR1 and CDR2: MNHEY, SVGAGI. V lost 0 bases, J lost 4 bases, and 6 bases lay in between. This CDR3 comprises 13 residues. The CDR3 coding sequence is TGTGCCAGCAGTTACTCACGAGTCTATGGCTACACCTTC. This sequence encodes CASSYSRVYGYTF.

This clone was recorded a few times. The chain has TRBV2 and TRBJ1-5, with TRBD1 matching over 8 bases. Germline V gene sequence: CDR1 SNHLY, CDR2 FYNNEI. After removal of 6 bases from V and 6 bases from J, the junction contained 4 bases not matched to a gene. CDR3 length: 13 amino acids. CDR3 nucleotides: TGTGCCAGCAGACAGGGGGTCGGTCAGCCCCAGCATTTT. This sequence encodes CASRQGVGQPQHF.

V is TRBV15 and J is TRBJ1-2, with 12 bases fitting TRBD1. Germline trimming cut 5 bases from V and 4 bases from J; bases unmatched to any gene: 11. From germline, CDR1 is LNHNV and CDR2 YYDKDF (reference sequence). The CDR3 contains 17 residues. CDR3 loop: CATSRPGQGAQGYGYTF. CDR3 nucleotide sequence: TGTGCCACCAGCCGACCGGGACAGGGGGCGCAAGGCTATGGCTACACCTTC. Looking up the rest from reference TRBV15 and TRBJ1-2 gives the full variable domain: DAMVIQNPRYQVTQFGKPVTLSCSQTLNHNVMYWYQQKSSQAPKLLFHYYDKDFNNEADTPDNFQSRRPNTSFCFLDIRSPGLGDTAMYLCATSRPGQGAQGYGYTFGSGTRLTVV.